The 8 T cell receptor beta chains in this list originate from one sample, sequenced in a study of vaccination and CD4 T cells after COVID-19. An Oncomine TCR Beta short-read assay was used to sequence the DNA from cultured CD4+ T cells. One entry per CDR3 protein, called by TCRdb with MiXCR from the PCR reads. In the table there are some 19,000 distinct CDR3 sequences, around 50% of which are singletons. No antigen has been assigned to these receptors. Treatment: approximately 11-day PBMC culture with coronavirus spike peptide pools or control peptides (ViraFEST assay). Sequencing used CD4+ T cells from blood, cultured in vitro. The receptors come from a human donor who had recovered from COVID-19.

The chain uses TRBV21-1 and TRBJ2-2; the tabulated D call, TRBD2, remains unverified against the DNA. TRBV21-1 is labeled a pseudogene. The CDR3 runs to 16 residues. The CDR3 is CASSKRREGHTGELFF. The DNA of the CDR3 is TGTGCCAGCAGCAAAAGGCGGGAGGGCCACACCGGGGAGCTGTTTTTT.

The sample holds a few counts of this clonotype. The gene calls are TRBV6-5 and TRBJ1-2, with D hard to call. The germline CDR1 and CDR2 sequences are MNHEY and SVGAGI. The ends were cut back, 0 bases at V and 4 bases at J, with 9 bases in the middle. This CDR3 spans 14 amino acids. Here the CDR3 reads CASSYSGDLYGYTF. CDR3 coding DNA: TGTGCCAGCAGTTACTCAGGCGACCTCTATGGCTACACCTTC.

This rearrangement joins TRBV24-1 to TRBJ2-2; 8 bases are a match to TRBD1. V shed 0 bases, J shed 6 bases, and the junction held 2 bases outside the gene matches. This CDR3 spans 15 amino acids. CDR1 is KGHDR and CDR2 is SFDVKD in the germline V gene. CDR3 loop: CATSDLRQGPGELFF. CDR3 bases: TGTGCCACCAGTGATTTGCGACAGGGGCCCGGGGAGCTGTTTTTT.

The chain links TRBV10-1 to TRBJ2-5; D is unclear. The CDR3 is 14 amino acids. Germline CDR1 reads WNHNN; CDR2 reads SYGVQD (reference sequence). The V end was cut by 0 bases, the J end by 5 bases, with 10 bases between. Here the CDR3 reads CASSESGSRETQYF. CDR3 nucleotides: TGCGCCAGCAGTGAGTCGGGGTCAAGGGAGACCCAGTACTTC.

The chain is built from TRBV20-1 and TRBJ1-1; TRBD1 is a possible D gene (5 bases). Germline V CDR1 and CDR2: DFQATT, SNEGSKA (reference sequence). The V end lost 0 bases, the J end lost 5 bases, and 13 bases lay between the germline ends. The CDR3 has 14 residues. This chain's CDR3 is CSAREGSRGTEAFF. CDR3 in DNA: TGCAGTGCTAGAGAGGGTTCGAGGGGTACTGAAGCTTTCTTT.

The V call is TRBV11-2, the J call TRBJ2-1; D unresolved. V gave up 3 bases and J gave up 1 base, with 7 bases separating them. The CDR3 covers 14 residues. Germline assignment: CDR1 SGHAT and CDR2 FQNNGV. CDR3 sequence reads: CASSFLRSYNEQFF. The CDR3 DNA follows: TGTGCCAGCAGCTTTTTACGGTCCTACAATGAGCAGTTCTTC.

The chain has TRBV2 and TRBJ1-2; D is possibly TRBD1 (5 bases). The CDR3 is 13 residues long. V lost 7 bases and J lost 1, with 10 bases in between. The V gene's germline CDR1 is SNHLY and CDR2 FYNNEI. The CDR3 loop is CASKGQGNYGYTF. The CDR3 nucleotides read TGTGCCAGCAAGGGGCAGGGTAACTATGGCTACACCTTC.

This chain joins TRBV18 and TRBJ1-3; no firm D call. The CDR3 consists of 12 residues. V was shortened by 3 bases and J by 11 bases, with 11 bases between the two germline ends. Germline V gives CDR1 KGHSH, CDR2 LQKENI. The CDR3 sequence: CASSPPEGPIYF. Written as DNA, the CDR3 is TGTGCCAGCTCACCCCCGGAGGGCCCCATATATTTT.